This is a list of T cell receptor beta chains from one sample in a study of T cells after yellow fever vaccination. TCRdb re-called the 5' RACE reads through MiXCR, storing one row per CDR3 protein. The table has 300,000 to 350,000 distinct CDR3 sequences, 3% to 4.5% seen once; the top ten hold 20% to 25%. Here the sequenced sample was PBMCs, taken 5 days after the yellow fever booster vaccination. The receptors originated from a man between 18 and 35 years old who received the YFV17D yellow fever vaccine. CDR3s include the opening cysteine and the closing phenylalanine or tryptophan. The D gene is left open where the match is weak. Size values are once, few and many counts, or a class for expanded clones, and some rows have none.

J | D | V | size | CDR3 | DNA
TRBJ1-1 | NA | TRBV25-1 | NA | CASSDHVRPNTEAFF | TGTGCCAGCAGTGACCACGTGCGGCCAAACACTGAAGCTTTCTTT
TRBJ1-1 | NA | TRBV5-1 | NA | CASSLGRDADDFF | TGCGCCAGCAGCTTGGGCAGGGATGCTGATGATTTCTTT
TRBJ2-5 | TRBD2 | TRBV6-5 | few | CASSLGSGGPKYQETQYF | TGTGCCAGCAGCCTAGGAAGCGGGGGGCCCAAGTACCAAGAGACCCAGTACTTC
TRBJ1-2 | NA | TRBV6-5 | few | CASRRDTIYGYTF | TGTGCCAGCAGACGCGACACAATCTATGGCTACACCTTC
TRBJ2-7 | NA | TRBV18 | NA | CASSPMAGPYEQYF | TGTGCCAGCTCACCAATGGCAGGGCCCTACGAGCAGTACTTC
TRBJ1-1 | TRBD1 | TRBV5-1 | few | CARPTTDRARAEAFF | TGCGCCAGACCCACTACTGACAGGGCCCGAGCTGAAGCTTTCTTT
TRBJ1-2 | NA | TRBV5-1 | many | CASSLSETRGYTF | TGCGCCAGCAGCTTGTCGGAAACGAGGGGCTACACCTTC
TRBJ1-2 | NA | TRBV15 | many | CATSREGFMLGEGYTF | TGTGCCACCAGCAGAGAAGGTTTTATGTTGGGGGAAGGCTACACCTTC
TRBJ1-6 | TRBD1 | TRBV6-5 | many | CASRPTGRNSPLHF | TGTGCCAGCAGACCGACAGGGAGGAATTCACCCCTCCACTTT
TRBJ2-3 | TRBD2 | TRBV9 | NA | CASSVMSGDYRLDTQYF | TGTGCCAGCAGCGTCATGTCCGGGGACTACCGACTGGATACGCAGTATTTT
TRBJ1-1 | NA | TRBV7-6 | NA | CASSLGVAGNTEAFF | TGTGCCAGCAGCCTCGGAGTGGCGGGGAACACTGAAGCTTTCTTT
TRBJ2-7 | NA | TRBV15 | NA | CATSREGARTGDYEQYF | TGTGCCACCAGCAGAGAAGGCGCCAGAACCGGGGACTACGAGCAGTACTTC
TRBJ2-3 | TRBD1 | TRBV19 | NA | CASSTGTGHTDTQYF | TGTGCCAGTAGTACCGGGACAGGGCACACAGATACGCAGTATTTT
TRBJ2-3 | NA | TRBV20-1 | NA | CSARDRWAASTDTQYF | TGCAGTGCTAGAGATCGCTGGGCGGCAAGCACAGATACGCAGTATTTT
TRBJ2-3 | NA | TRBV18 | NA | CASSPGAGRGDTQYF | TGTGCCAGCTCACCAGGGGCGGGACGTGGAGATACGCAGTATTTT
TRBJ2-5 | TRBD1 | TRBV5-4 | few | CASSRDRTPGETQYF | TGTGCCAGCAGCCGGGACAGGACGCCCGGGGAGACCCAGTACTTC
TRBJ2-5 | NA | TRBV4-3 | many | CASSQEWAWGGHQETQYF | TGCGCCAGCAGCCAAGAATGGGCGTGGGGGGGGCACCAAGAGACCCAGTACTTC
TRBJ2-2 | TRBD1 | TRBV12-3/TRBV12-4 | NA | CASREQGAGGELFF | TGTGCCAGCAGAGAACAGGGGGCCGGCGGGGAGCTGTTTTTT
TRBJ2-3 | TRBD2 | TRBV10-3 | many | CAIREAGGITDTQYF | TGTGCCATCAGGGAAGCGGGGGGGATCACAGATACGCAGTATTTT
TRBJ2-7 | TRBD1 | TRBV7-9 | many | CASSPRGQGGSYEQYF | TGTGCCAGCAGCCCAAGGGGACAGGGAGGGTCCTACGAGCAGTACTTC
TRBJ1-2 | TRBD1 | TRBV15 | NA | CATSRDFNRGEGYTF | TGTGCCACCAGCAGAGATTTCAACAGGGGGGAAGGCTACACCTTC
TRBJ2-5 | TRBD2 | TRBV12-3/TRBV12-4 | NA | CASSFRAGGPGTQYF | TGTGCCAGCAGTTTCCGAGCGGGGGGGCCAGGGACCCAGTACTTC
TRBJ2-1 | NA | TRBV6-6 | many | CASSPSRNEQFF | TGTGCCAGCAGCCCCTCACGTAATGAGCAGTTCTTC
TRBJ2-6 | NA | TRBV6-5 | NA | CASGSVEAGANVLTF | TGTGCCAGCGGCAGTGTGGAAGCTGGGGCCAACGTCCTGACTTTC
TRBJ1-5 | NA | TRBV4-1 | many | CASSQDIVRGTQPQHF | TGCGCCAGCAGCCAAGATATAGTTCGGGGTACTCAGCCCCAGCATTTT
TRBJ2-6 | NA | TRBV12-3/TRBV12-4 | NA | CASVRWGPYSGANVLTF | TGTGCCAGCGTTAGGTGGGGACCGTACTCTGGGGCCAACGTCCTGACTTTC
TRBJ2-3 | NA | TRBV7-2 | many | CASTRGRIADTQYF | TGTGCCAGCACCCGGGGGCGGATAGCAGATACGCAGTATTTT
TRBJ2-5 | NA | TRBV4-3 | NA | CASSQGGASAQETQYF | TGCGCCAGCAGCCAAGGGGGTGCGTCGGCTCAAGAGACCCAGTACTTC
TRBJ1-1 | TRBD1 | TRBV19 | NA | CASRTRDRGHQDTEAFF | TGTGCCAGTAGGACCCGGGACAGGGGGCACCAGGACACTGAAGCTTTCTTT
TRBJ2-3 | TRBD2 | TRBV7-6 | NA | CASSLGLAGGLTDTQYF | TGTGCCAGCAGCTTAGGACTAGCGGGGGGACTCACAGATACGCAGTATTTT
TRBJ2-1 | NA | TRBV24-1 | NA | CATSDLSTSSYNEQFF | TGTGCCACCAGTGATTTATCCACTAGCTCCTACAATGAGCAGTTCTTC
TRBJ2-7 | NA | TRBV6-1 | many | CASSRELGLAYEQYF | TGTGCCAGCAGCCGCGAACTAGGACTCGCCTACGAGCAGTACTTC
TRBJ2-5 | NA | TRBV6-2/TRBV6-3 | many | CASSRSSGQETQYF | TGTGCCAGCAGCAGATCCTCAGGTCAAGAGACCCAGTACTTC
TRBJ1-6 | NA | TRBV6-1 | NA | CASSITLADSPLHF | TGTGCCAGCAGTATAACGCTTGCTGATTCACCCCTCCACTTT
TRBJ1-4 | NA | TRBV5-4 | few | CASSLLVAAGNEKLFF | TGTGCCAGCAGCTTGTTGGTTGCGGCAGGGAATGAAAAACTGTTTTTT
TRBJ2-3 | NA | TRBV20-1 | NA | CSAKGLPSTDTQYF | TGCAGTGCGAAGGGACTCCCGAGCACAGATACGCAGTATTTT
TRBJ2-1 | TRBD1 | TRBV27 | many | CASTSGGQGLHEQFF | TGTGCCAGCACCTCCGGGGGACAGGGGTTGCATGAGCAGTTCTTC
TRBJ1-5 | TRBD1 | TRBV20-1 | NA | CSARDHRGLNNQPQHF | TGCAGTGCTAGAGATCACAGGGGATTGAACAATCAGCCCCAGCATTTT
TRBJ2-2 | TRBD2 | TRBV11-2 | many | CASSRSLAGTDGELFF | TGTGCCAGCAGCCGGTCACTAGCGGGGACAGACGGGGAGCTGTTTTTT
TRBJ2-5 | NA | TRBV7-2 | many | CASSLGMGGREAQYF | TGTGCCAGCAGCTTAGGCATGGGGGGGCGAGAGGCCCAGTACTTC
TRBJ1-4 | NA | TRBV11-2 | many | CASRQYTREKLFF | TGTGCCAGCAGACAATACACGAGAGAAAAACTGTTTTTT
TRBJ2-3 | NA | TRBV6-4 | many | CASTPPRGPPDTQYF | TGTGCCAGCACCCCACCTCGAGGACCCCCAGATACGCAGTATTTT
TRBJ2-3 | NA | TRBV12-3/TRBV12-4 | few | CASSLYSQAGSTDTQYF | TGTGCCAGCAGTTTATACAGTCAGGCGGGTAGCACAGATACGCAGTATTTT
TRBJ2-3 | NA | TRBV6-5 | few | CASSGSRTDTQYF | TGTGCCAGCAGCGGTAGCCGCACAGATACGCAGTATTTT
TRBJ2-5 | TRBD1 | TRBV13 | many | CASSLTGTGGETQYF | TGTGCCAGCAGCCTCACCGGGACAGGAGGGGAGACCCAGTACTTC
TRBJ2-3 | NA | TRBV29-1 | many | CSVAPRYRTDTQYF | TGCAGCGTGGCACCCCGGTACCGCACAGATACGCAGTATTTT
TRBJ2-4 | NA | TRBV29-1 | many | CSGGGKNIQYF | TGCAGCGGTGGCGGAAAAAACATTCAGTACTTC